The clone carrying this T cell receptor beta chain showed up many times. The antigen is unknown. These data belong to a study of T cells in Graves' hyperthyroidism and ophthalmopathy. RNA transcripts provided the source from which TCR beta CDR3 regions were amplified. HTBI primers drove first-round RT-PCR of the TCR CDR3. TCRdb reanalysed the multiplex PCR reads using MiXCR and keeps one entry per CDR3 protein. The repertoire holds around 380,000 distinct CDR3 sequences, with 13% as singletons. Study findings and constraints: Ophthalmopathy was model-predicted a median around 6.1 months pre-onset.

Before ophthalmopathy appeared, progressors gave blood at initial hyperthyroidism diagnosis. Germline V gene sequence: CDR1 SNHLY, CDR2 FYNNEI. The CDR3 length is 16 residues. Trimming pared 4 bases from V and 2 bases from J, leaving 14 bases between. The sequence was collected from a man younger than 40 with Graves' hyperthyroidism that later progressed to Graves' ophthalmopathy. Sequenced: blood. The chain employs TRBV2 and TRBJ2-2; perhaps TRBD2 as D (7 bases). CDR3 coding DNA: TGTGCCAGCAGTGCGGAACCGGGGGGCAACACCGGGGAGCTGTTTTTT. This translates into CASSAEPGGNTGELFF.